These 29 T cell receptor beta chains originate from one sample sequenced in a study of identical twins. TCRdb called the 5' RACE reads again in MiXCR, with one record for every CDR3 protein. Of 600,000 to 800,000 distinct CDR3 sequences listed, about 20% were seen once; the top ten hold about 4.3%. The sample also formed part of further work on T cells expressing NK-cell markers.

The material sequenced was PBMCs. The source of these receptors is a woman younger than 35 in good health.

The J gene is TRBJ2-1, the V gene TRBV12-3 or TRBV12-4; the match to TRBD1 covers 9 bases. With V trimmed by 6 bases and J by 3 bases, 6 bases remained unmatched. This CDR3 is 15 amino acids long. The CDR3 DNA follows: TGTGCCAGCAGCCGGGGACAGGGACGCTACAATGAGCAGTTCTTC. Protein: CASSRGQGRYNEQFF.

This clonotype occurred many times. This rearrangement joins TRBV6-1 to TRBJ2-2; no reliable D call. Germline CDR1 reads MNHNS; CDR2 reads SASEGT. The CDR3 is 13 residues long. V dropped 5 bases and J dropped 7 bases, with 11 bases sitting between them. The CDR3 loop reads CASSPGFGGELFF. In DNA, the CDR3 is TGTGCCAGCAGTCCCGGATTCGGCGGGGAGCTGTTTTTT.

Only a few counts were recorded for this clonotype. The V call is TRBV29-1, the J call TRBJ2-1, with TRBD2 identical over 8 bases. CDR3 length: 16 residues. With V trimmed by 0 bases and J by 7 bases, 11 bases remained unmatched. Germline V gene sequence: CDR1 SQVTM, CDR2 ANQGSEA. CDR3 in amino acids: CSVEDLTSGSANEQFF. The CDR3 region has the DNA TGCAGCGTTGAAGATCTTACCAGCGGGAGTGCAAATGAGCAGTTCTTC.

This clonotype has a handful of counts. V gene TRBV20-1 combines with J gene TRBJ2-1; TRBD2 matches 12 bases. The CDR3 runs to 15 residues. The trim removed 2 bases at V and 9 bases at J, leaving 8 bases unmatched. The germline V gene encodes CDR1 DFQATT and CDR2 SNEGSKA (reference sequence). The CDR3 DNA reads as TGCAGTGCTAGAAGGCTAGCGGGGGGGCCGGGTGAGCAGTTCTTC. Translation gives CSARRLAGGPGEQFF.

The chain combines TRBV5-1 with TRBJ2-1; D gene unclear. V shed 0 bases and J shed 8 bases, with 9 bases lying between them. Germline V gene sequence: CDR1 SGHRS, CDR2 YFSETQ. This CDR3 has 13 amino acids. The CDR3 is CASSLGNGYEQFF. CDR3 nucleotide sequence: TGCGCCAGCAGCTTGGGAAATGGCTATGAGCAGTTCTTC.

There are a few counts of this clonotype. The chain joins TRBV12-3 or TRBV12-4 to TRBJ1-5; no reliable D call. Trimming removed 5 bases from V and 7 bases from J, with 15 bases in between. The CDR3 totals 14 residues. CDR3 coding DNA: TGTGCCAGCAGTCCCCCGGGGTCGGGGCAGCCCCAGCATTTT. Translating gives CASSPPGSGQPQHF.

This clonotype was seen only a few times. The rearrangement joins TRBV7-2 to TRBJ2-1; TRBD2 aligns across 8 bases. After removal of 1 base from V and 6 bases from J, the junction contained 5 bases not matched to a gene. The CDR3 sequence is 15 residues long. CDR1 is SGHTA and CDR2 is FQGNSA in the germline V gene. CDR3 coding DNA: TGTGCCAGCAGCTTAGTAAGCGGGAGTGTCAATGAGCAGTTCTTC. Protein sequence: CASSLVSGSVNEQFF.

The table lists this clonotype with many counts. The chain is built from TRBV7-9 and TRBJ2-7; the D is unclear. Trimming stripped 7 bases from V and 5 bases from J, with 9 bases between. Germline V gives CDR1 SEHNR, CDR2 FQNEAQ (reference sequence). This CDR3 has 11 amino acids. The CDR3 sequence is CASTTNNEQYF. Written as DNA, the CDR3 is TGTGCCAGCACCACTAATAACGAGCAGTACTTC.

There are many counts of this clonotype. The chain combines TRBV12-3 or TRBV12-4 with TRBJ1-6, with D perhaps TRBD1 (6 bases). This CDR3 has 15 residues. V lost 5 bases and J lost 10, with 18 bases in between. The CDR3 loop is CASSPRRGQGSPLHF. The CDR3 bases are TGTGCCAGCAGTCCACGAAGAGGGCAGGGGTCACCCCTCCACTTT.

This clonotype was counted ten times or more. V is TRBV7-2 and J is TRBJ1-5; D remains unclear. CDR1 and CDR2 (germline): SGHTA, FQGNSA. V lost 4 bases to trimming and J lost 6 bases, with 7 bases between them. The CDR3 has 12 residues. In DNA, the CDR3 is TGTGCCAGCAGCTCTGACGGTCAGCCCCAGCATTTT. This codes for CASSSDGQPQHF.

This clonotype was found many times. The V call is TRBV7-8, the J call TRBJ2-2, with unresolved D. Germline V gene lookup returns CDR1 SGHVS and CDR2 FQNEAQ. The CDR3 has 15 amino acids. Trimming cost V 5 bases and J 0 bases, with 10 bases left between them. CDR3 loop: CASSLGRSNTGELFF. In nucleotides, the CDR3 is TGTGCCAGCAGCCTGGGCAGATCGAACACCGGGGAGCTGTTTTTT. The complete variable domain, with remaining parts taken from reference TRBV7-8 and TRBJ2-2, reads GAGVSQSPRYKVAKRGQDVALRCDPISGHVSLFWYQQALGQGPEFLTYFQNEAQLDKSGLPSDRFFAERPEGSVSTLKIQRTQQEDSAVYLCASSLGRSNTGELFFGEGSRLTVL.

The rearrangement links TRBV20-1 to TRBJ1-3; no clear D. Germline CDR1 DFQATT, CDR2 SNEGSKA (reference sequence). The CDR3 covers 13 residues. With 5 bases removed from V and 2 bases from J, the gap between germline ends came to 10 bases. CDR3 in DNA: TGCAGTGCTCTTAAAACGGCTGGAAACACCATATATTTT. This codes for CSALKTAGNTIYF.

Only a few counts were recorded for this clonotype. The genes are TRBV6-5 and TRBJ2-7; 7 positions agree with TRBD1. The CDR3 consists of 15 residues. In germline, CDR1 is MNHEY, CDR2 SVGAGI. V gave up 2 bases and J gave up 5 bases; unmatched junction bases: 9. The CDR3 here is CASSYDTGARHEQYF. The DNA for the CDR3 is TGTGCCAGCAGTTACGATACAGGGGCGAGGCACGAGCAGTACTTC.

This clonotype came up a few times. The rearrangement links TRBV20-1 to TRBJ2-7; no reliable D call. The ends were cut back, 6 bases at V and 2 bases at J, with 20 bases in the middle. From germline, CDR1 is DFQATT and CDR2 SNEGSKA (reference sequence). This CDR3 comprises 15 residues. The CDR3, as DNA: TGCAGTGCCGGAGTGGGAAACCGGCCACCCTACGAGCAGTACTTC. Protein product: CSAGVGNRPPYEQYF.

V is TRBV5-1 and J is TRBJ2-7; D perhaps matches TRBD1 (5 bases). The CDR3 spans 13 residues. Trimming stripped 4 bases from V and 4 bases from J, with 12 bases between. Germline V gene lookup returns CDR1 SGHRS and CDR2 YFSETQ. The CDR3: CASSLNQGYEQYF. DNA of the CDR3: TGCGCCAGCAGCCTGAACCAGGGTTACGAGCAGTACTTC. The whole variable domain, remainder taken from reference TRBV5-1 and TRBJ2-7, is KAGVTQTPRYLIKTRGQQVTLSCSPISGHRSVSWYQQTPGQGLQFLFEYFSETQRNKGNFPGRFSGRQFSNSRSEMNVSTLELGDSALYLCASSLNQGYEQYFGPGTRLTVT.

J is TRBJ1-1 and V is TRBV14, with D possibly matching TRBD1 (5 bases). This CDR3 is 16 amino acids long. CDR1 SGHDN and CDR2 FVKESK come from the germline V gene. Trimming removed 0 bases at V and 8 bases at J, with 19 bases between. CDR3 region: CASSQDAYWWGDEAFF. The DNA for the CDR3 is TGTGCCAGCAGCCAAGATGCTTATTGGTGGGGGGACGAAGCTTTCTTT.

V and J are TRBV12-3 or TRBV12-4 and TRBJ2-7; 10 bases fit TRBD1. The CDR3 has 14 amino acids. V gave up 7 bases and J gave up 1 base; unmatched junction bases: 4. The CDR3 DNA sequence: TGTGCCAGCACCTCGGGACAGGGGTCCTACGAGCAGTACTTC. Translated: CASTSGQGSYEQYF.

V and J are TRBV7-2 and TRBJ1-1, with a possible D match to TRBD1 (6 bases). The CDR3 runs 15 residues. The V end lost 3 bases, the J end lost 0 bases, and 11 bases lay between the germline ends. CDR1 is SGHTA and CDR2 is FQGNSA in the germline V gene. Here the CDR3 DNA reads TGTGCCAGCAGCTTCGGGGGCAGCATGAACACTGAAGCTTTCTTT. Translating it yields CASSFGGSMNTEAFF.

The rearrangement uses TRBV6-5 and TRBJ1-5, with a weak D call TRBD1 (5 bases). The ends were cut back, 0 bases at V and 2 bases at J, with 11 bases in the middle. The CDR3 length is 16 residues. Germline V lookup: CDR1 MNHEY, CDR2 SVGAGI. This CDR3 reads CASSYSRGAGNQPQHF. For the CDR3, the DNA is TGTGCCAGCAGTTACTCGAGAGGGGCAGGCAATCAGCCCCAGCATTTT.

The chain recombines TRBV30 with TRBJ2-7; the D gene could be TRBD1 or TRBD2 (5 bases each). The V end lost 3 bases, the J end lost 6 bases, and 12 bases lay between the germline ends. The CDR3 covers 12 residues. Germline assignment: CDR1 GTSNPN and CDR2 SVGIG (reference sequence). CDR3 residues: CAWRRGASEQYF. CDR3 sequence (DNA): TGTGCCTGGAGGAGAGGGGCCTCCGAGCAGTACTTC.

The chain carries TRBV6-1 and TRBJ2-1, with D unclear. The CDR3 runs to 17 residues. Trimming stripped 6 bases from V and 0 bases from J, with 18 bases between. From germline, CDR1 is MNHNS and CDR2 SASEGT. The CDR3 sequence: CASSRPTTISSYNEQFF. Written as DNA, the CDR3 is TGTGCCAGCAGCCGACCGACGACAATAAGCTCCTACAATGAGCAGTTCTTC.

Written as DNA, the CDR3 is TGTGCCAGCAGCGTAGGAGCGGGGGGGTCCGGGGAGCTGTTTTTT. It specifies CASSVGAGGSGELFF. V is TRBV9 and J is TRBJ2-2, with 10 bases lining up with TRBD2. With 0 bases clipped from V and 6 bases from J, the junction kept 2 bases outside the gene matches. Looked up from germline, CDR1 is SGDLS and CDR2 is YYNGEE. CDR3 length equals 15 residues.

In this sample, this clonotype turned up a few times. This chain links TRBV7-9 with TRBJ1-1; D is possibly TRBD1 (6 bases). This CDR3 spans 14 amino acids. V dropped 3 bases and J dropped 5 bases, with 13 bases sitting between them. Germline V lookup: CDR1 SEHNR, CDR2 FQNEAQ (reference sequence). The CDR3 loop is CASSLPGGRTEAFF. Here the CDR3 DNA reads TGTGCCAGCAGCTTGCCCGGGGGGCGAACTGAAGCTTTCTTT.

The gene calls are TRBV12-3 or TRBV12-4 and TRBJ2-1, with TRBD2 identical over 9 bases. This CDR3 comprises 16 residues. Trimming removed 6 bases from V and 6 bases from J; junction bases left unmatched: 12. CDR3 residues: CASRLRVAGGPNEQFF. The CDR3 DNA follows: TGTGCCAGCAGACTTCGGGTGGCGGGAGGGCCCAATGAGCAGTTCTTC.

The chain uses TRBV4-3 and TRBJ2-7; D may be TRBD2 (7 bases). Germline loops: CDR1 LGHNA, CDR2 YSLEER. This CDR3 has 16 amino acids. V was clipped by 1 base and J by 7 bases, with 20 bases between them. The CDR3 sequence is CASSQVRGEGYEEQYF. The CDR3 region has the DNA TGCGCCAGCAGCCAAGTAAGGGGGGAGGGCTATGAGGAGCAGTACTTC.

The chain recombines TRBV11-2 with TRBJ2-1; 8 bases are a match to TRBD1. Germline V lookup: CDR1 SGHAT, CDR2 FQNNGV. The J segment lost 8 bases and the V segment lost 5 bases, leaving 8 bases of the junction unmatched. The CDR3 runs to 14 residues. The CDR3, as DNA: TGTGCCAGCAGCCCCTCGGACAGGGCTTATGAGCAGTTCTTC. Amino acids: CASSPSDRAYEQFF.

At least ten counts were recorded for this clonotype. One junction end disagrees with the germline gene, perhaps due to a read error. The CDR3, as DNA: TGTGCCAGCAGCTTGACAGGGAATAGCAATCAGCCCCAGCATTTT. It translates to CASSLTGNSNQPQHF. This sequence joins TRBV5-1 and TRBJ1-5; 7 nucleotides match TRBD1. This CDR3 is built from 15 residues. The germline V gene encodes CDR1 SGHRS and CDR2 YFSETQ.

The CDR3 nucleotides are TGTGCCAGCAGTAGGGGGACTAGCGGGGGCTACGAGCAGTACTTC. Amino acids: CASSRGTSGGYEQYF. V is TRBV6-1 and J is TRBJ2-7, with 14 bases matching TRBD2. CDR1 is MNHNS and CDR2 is SASEGT in the germline V gene. Trimming at V came to 5 bases and at J to 3 bases, leaving 3 bases not matched to a gene. The CDR3 loop spans 15 amino acids.

J is TRBJ1-2 and V is TRBV25-1; D possibly corresponds to TRBD1 (5 bases). V dropped 4 bases and J dropped 6 bases, with 15 bases sitting between them. The CDR3 has 14 amino acids. Per germline, CDR1 MGHDK and CDR2 SYGVNS. CDR3 sequence: CASSGLQDTDGYTF. For the CDR3, the DNA is TGTGCCAGCAGTGGATTACAGGACACAGATGGCTACACCTTC.